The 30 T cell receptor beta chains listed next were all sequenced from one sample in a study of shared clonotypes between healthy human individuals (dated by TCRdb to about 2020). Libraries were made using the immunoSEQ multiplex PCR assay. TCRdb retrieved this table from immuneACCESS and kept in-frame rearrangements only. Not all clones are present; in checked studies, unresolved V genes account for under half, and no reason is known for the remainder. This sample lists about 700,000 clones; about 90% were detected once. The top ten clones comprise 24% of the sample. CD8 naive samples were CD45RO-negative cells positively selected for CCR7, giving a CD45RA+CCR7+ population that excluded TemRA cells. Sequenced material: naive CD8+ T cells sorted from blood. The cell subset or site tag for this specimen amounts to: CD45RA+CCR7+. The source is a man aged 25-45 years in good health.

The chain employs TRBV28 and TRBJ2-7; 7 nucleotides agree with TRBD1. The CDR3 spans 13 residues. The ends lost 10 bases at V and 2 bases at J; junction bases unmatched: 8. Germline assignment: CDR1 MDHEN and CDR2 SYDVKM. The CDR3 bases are TGTGCCACCTACAGGGGAATCGCCTACGAGCAGTACTTC. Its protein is CATYRGIAYEQYF.

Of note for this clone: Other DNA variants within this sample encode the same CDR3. CDR3 protein: CASSLGGSEQYF. In DNA, the CDR3 is TGTGCCAGCAGCTTGGGCGGGTCCGAGCAGTACTTC. The chain joins TRBV5-4 to TRBJ2-7, with D perhaps matching TRBD2 (5 bases). There are 12 residues in the CDR3. CDR1 and CDR2 (germline): SGHNT, YYREEE (reference sequence). Between the trimmed V and J ends, which lost 0 bases and 6 bases, there was a span of 7 bases.

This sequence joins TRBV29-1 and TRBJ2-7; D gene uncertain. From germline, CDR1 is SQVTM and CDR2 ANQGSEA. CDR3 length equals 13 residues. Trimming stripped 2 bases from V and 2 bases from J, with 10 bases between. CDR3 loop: CSVELSFPYEQYF. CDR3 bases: TGCAGCGTTGAACTGAGTTTCCCCTACGAGCAGTACTTC.

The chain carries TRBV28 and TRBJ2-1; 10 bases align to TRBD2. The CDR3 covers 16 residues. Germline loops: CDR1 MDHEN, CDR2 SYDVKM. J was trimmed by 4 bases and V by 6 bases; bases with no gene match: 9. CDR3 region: CASSTLAGVDYNEQFF. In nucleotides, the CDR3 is TGTGCCAGCAGCACGCTAGCGGGAGTAGATTACAATGAGCAGTTCTTC.

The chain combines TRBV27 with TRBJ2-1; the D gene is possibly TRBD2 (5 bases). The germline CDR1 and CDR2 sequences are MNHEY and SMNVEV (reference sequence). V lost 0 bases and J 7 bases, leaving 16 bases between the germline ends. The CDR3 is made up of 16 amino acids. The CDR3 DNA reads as TGTGCCAGCAGTTTATCCCAACCTCCGAGCGGTAATGAGCAGTTCTTC. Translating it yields CASSLSQPPSGNEQFF.

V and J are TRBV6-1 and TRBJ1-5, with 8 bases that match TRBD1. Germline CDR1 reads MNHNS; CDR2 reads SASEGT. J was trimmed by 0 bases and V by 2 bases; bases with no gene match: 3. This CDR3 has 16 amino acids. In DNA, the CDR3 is TGTGCCAGCAGTGAATTGGACAGGGTTAGCAATCAGCCCCAGCATTTT. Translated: CASSELDRVSNQPQHF.

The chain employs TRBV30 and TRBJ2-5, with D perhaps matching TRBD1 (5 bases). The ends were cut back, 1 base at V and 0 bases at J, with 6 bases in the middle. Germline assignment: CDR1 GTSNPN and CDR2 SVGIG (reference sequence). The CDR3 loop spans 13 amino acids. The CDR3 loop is CAWSAGNQETQYF. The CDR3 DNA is TGTGCCTGGAGTGCAGGGAACCAAGAGACCCAGTACTTC.

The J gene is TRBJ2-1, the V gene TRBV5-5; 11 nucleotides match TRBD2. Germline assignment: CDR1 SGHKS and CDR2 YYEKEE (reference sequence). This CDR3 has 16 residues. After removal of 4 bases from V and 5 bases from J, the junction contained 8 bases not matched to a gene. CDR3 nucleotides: TGTGCCAGCAGCGGCTATAGCGGGAGGGCGCACAATGAGCAGTTCTTC. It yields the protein CASSGYSGRAHNEQFF.

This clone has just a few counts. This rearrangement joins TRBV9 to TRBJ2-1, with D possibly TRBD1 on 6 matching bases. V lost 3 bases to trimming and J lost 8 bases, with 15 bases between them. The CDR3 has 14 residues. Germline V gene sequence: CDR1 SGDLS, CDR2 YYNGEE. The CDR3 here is CASSERTASDEQFF. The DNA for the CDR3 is TGTGCCAGCAGCGAGCGGACAGCTTCGGATGAGCAGTTCTTC.

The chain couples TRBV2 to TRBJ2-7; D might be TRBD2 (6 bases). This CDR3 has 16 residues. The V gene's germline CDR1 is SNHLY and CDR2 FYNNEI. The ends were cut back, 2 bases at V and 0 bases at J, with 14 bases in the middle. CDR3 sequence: CASSEWSGLLSYEQYF. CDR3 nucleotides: TGTGCCAGCAGTGAATGGTCCGGACTACTCTCCTACGAGCAGTACTTC.

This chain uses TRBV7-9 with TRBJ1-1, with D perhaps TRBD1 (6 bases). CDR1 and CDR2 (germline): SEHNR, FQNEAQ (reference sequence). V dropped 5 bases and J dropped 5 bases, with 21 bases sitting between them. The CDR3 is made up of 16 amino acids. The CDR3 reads CASSQGARRGVTEAFF. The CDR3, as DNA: TGTGCCAGCAGCCAGGGCGCTCGAAGGGGGGTGACTGAAGCTTTCTTT.

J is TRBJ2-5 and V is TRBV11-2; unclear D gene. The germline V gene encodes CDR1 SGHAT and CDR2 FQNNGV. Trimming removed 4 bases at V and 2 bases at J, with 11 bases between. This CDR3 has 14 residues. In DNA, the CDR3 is TGTGCCAGCAGCTCATGGGCCGAGCAAGAGACCCAGTACTTC. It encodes CASSSWAEQETQYF.

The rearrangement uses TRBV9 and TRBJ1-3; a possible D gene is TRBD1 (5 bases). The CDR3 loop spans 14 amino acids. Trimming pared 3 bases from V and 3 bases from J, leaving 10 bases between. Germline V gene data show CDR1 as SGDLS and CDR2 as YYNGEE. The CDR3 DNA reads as TGTGCCAGCAGCGGGACACCAAATGGAAACACCATATATTTT. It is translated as CASSGTPNGNTIYF.

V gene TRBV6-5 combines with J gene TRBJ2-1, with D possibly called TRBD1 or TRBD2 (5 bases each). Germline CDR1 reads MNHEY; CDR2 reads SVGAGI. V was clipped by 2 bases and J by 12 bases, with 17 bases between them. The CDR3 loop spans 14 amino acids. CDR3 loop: CASSYGSGTEPQFF. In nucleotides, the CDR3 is TGTGCCAGCAGTTACGGGTCCGGGACGGAACCGCAGTTCTTC.

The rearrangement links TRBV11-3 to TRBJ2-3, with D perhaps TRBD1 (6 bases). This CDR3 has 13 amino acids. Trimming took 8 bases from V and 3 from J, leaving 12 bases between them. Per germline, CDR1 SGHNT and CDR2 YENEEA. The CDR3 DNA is TGTGCCAGCCAAGTCACAGGGACAGATACGCAGTATTTT. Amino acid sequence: CASQVTGTDTQYF.

The chain's CDR3 is CASSQGVFGGDTQYF. CDR3 DNA sequence: TGCGCCAGCAGCCAAGGAGTGTTTGGCGGTGATACGCAGTATTTT. The chain carries TRBV4-1 and TRBJ2-3; D is undetermined. This CDR3 comprises 15 residues. Trimming stripped 1 base from V and 6 bases from J, with 14 bases between. Germline loops: CDR1 MGHRA, CDR2 YSYEKL.

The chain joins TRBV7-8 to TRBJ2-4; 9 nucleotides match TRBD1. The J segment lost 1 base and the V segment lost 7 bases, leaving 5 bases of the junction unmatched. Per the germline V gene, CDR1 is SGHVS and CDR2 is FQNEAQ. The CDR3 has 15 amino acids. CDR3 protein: CASTEGQGAKNIQYF. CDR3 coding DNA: TGTGCCAGCACCGAAGGACAGGGGGCCAAAAACATTCAGTACTTC.

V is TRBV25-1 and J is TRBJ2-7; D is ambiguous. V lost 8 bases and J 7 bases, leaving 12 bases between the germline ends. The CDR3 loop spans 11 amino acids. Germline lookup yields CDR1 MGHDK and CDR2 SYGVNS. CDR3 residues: CASGKGLEQYF. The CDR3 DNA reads TGTGCCAGCGGGAAGGGTTTAGAGCAGTACTTC.

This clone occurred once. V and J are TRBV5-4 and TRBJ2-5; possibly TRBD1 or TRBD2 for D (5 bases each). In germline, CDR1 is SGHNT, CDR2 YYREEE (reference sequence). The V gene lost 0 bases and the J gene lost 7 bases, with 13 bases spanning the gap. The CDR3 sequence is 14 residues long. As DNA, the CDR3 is TGTGCCAGCAGCTTGGTAGGCGGTGGGGGGACCCAGTACTTC. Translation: CASSLVGGGGTQYF.

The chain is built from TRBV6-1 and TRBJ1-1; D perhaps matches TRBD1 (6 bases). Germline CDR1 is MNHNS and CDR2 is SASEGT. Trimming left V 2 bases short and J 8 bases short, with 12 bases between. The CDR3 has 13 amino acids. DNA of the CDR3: TGTGCCAGCAGTGAATGGGGGCTGGGGGAAGCTTTCTTT. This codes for CASSEWGLGEAFF.

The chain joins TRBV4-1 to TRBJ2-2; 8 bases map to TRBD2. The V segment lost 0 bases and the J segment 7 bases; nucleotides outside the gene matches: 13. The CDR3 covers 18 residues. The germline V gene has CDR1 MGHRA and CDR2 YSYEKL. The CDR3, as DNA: TGCGCCAGCAGCCAAGAGGTACTAGCGGTCCCAAAGGGCGGGGAGCTGTTTTTT. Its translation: CASSQEVLAVPKGGELFF.

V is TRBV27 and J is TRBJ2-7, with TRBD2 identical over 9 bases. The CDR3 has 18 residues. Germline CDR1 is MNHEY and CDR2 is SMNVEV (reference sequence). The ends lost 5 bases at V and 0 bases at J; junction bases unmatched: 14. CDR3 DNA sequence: TGTGCCAGCAGTCCTCTGGCGGGAGGGCCACCTAGCTCCTACGAGCAGTACTTC. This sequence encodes CASSPLAGGPPSSYEQYF.

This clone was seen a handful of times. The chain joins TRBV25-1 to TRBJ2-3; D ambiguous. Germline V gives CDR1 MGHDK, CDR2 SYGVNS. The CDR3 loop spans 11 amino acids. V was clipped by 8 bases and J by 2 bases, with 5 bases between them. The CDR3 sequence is CASSHTDTQYF. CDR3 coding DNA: TGTGCCAGCTCCCACACAGATACGCAGTATTTT. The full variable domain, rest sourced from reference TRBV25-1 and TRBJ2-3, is EADIYQTPRYLVIGTGKKITLECSQTMGHDKMYWYQQDPGMELHLIHYSYGVNSTEKGDLSSESTVSRIRTEHFPLTLESARPSHTSQYLCASSHTDTQYFGPGTRLTVL.

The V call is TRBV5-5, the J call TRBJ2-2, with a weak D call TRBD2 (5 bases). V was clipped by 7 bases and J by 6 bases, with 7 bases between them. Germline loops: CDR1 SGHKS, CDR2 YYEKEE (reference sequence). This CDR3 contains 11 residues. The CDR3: CASSGAGELFF. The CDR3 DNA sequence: TGTGCCAGCTCCGGGGCCGGGGAGCTGTTTTTT.

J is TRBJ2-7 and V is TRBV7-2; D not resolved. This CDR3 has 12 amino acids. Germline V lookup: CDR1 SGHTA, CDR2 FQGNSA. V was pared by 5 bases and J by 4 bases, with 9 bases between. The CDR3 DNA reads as TGTGCCAGCAGCATCGGAGAATACGAGCAGTACTTC. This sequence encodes CASSIGEYEQYF.

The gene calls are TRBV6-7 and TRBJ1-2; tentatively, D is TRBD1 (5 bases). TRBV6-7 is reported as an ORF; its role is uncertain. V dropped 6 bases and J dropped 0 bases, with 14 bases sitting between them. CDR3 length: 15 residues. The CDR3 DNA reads TGTGCCAGCAGCGACACGGGGGGGGCTAACTATGGCTACACCTTC. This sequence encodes CASSDTGGANYGYTF.

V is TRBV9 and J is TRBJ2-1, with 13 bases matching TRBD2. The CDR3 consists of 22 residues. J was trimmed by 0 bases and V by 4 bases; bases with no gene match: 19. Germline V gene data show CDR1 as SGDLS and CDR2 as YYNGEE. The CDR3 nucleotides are TGTGCCAGCAGCTCACACGTTCCCTGGGGACTAGCGGGGCAGAGCTCCTACAATGAGCAGTTCTTC. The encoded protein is CASSSHVPWGLAGQSSYNEQFF.

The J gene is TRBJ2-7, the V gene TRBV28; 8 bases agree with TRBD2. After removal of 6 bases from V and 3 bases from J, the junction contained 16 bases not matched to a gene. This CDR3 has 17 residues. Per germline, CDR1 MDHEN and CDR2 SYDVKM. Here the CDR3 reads CASSPFGGGGTHYEQYF. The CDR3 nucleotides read TGTGCCAGCAGCCCGTTCGGGGGGGGCGGGACTCACTACGAGCAGTACTTC.

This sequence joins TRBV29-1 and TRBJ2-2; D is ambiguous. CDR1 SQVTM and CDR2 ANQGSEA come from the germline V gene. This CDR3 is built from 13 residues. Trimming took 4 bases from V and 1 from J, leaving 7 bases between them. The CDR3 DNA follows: TGCAGCGTTGTCCCAGAGAACACCGGGGAGCTGTTTTTT. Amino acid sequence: CSVVPENTGELFF.

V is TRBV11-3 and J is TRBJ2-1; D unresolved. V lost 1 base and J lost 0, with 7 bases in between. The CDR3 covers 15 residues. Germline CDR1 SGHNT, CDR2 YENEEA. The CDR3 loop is CASSLGRSSYNEQFF. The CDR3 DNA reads TGTGCCAGCAGCTTAGGCCGGAGCTCCTACAATGAGCAGTTCTTC.